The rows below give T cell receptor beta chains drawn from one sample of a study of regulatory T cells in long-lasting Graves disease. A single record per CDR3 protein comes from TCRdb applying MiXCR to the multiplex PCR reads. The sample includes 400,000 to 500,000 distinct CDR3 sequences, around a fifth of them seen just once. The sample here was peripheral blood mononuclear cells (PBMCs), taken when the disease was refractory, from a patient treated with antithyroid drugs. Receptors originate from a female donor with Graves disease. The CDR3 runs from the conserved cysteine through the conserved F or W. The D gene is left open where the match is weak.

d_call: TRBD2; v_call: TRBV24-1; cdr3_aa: CATSDMTSGRVDTQYF
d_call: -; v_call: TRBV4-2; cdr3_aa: CASSQEGGSTGELFF
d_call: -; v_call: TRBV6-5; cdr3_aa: CASSLQGLGELFF
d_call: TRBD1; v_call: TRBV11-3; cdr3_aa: CASSSPGQGANEQYF
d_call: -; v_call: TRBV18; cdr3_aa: CASCPPQGDTQYF
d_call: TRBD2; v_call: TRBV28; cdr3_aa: CASSLAAWTSGTSSYNEQFF
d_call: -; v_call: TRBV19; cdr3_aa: CASSIGGTMNTEAFF
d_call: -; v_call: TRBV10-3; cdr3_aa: CAISDQRNTEAFF
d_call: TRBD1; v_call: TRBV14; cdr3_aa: CAGSHTGEWETQYF
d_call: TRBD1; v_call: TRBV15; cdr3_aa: CATSRDSDRSLAPLHF
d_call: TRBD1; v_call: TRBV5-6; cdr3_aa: CASSHAGTGANQPQHF
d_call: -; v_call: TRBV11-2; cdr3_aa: CASSLEWGGVTEAFF
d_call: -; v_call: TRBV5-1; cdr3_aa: CASSPDEGRGYGYTF
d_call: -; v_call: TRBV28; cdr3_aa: CASSFRPLSDFYTEAFF
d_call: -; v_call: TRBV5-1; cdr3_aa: CASHFRGDSYNEQFF
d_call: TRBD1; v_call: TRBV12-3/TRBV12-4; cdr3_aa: CASSPDRGWDTEAFF
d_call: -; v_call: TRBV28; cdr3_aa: CASSTWAGWSHEQYF
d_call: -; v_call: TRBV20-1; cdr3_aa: CSPNSGANVLTF
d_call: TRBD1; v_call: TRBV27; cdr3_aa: CASSFLGQGELFF
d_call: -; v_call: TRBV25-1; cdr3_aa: CASSGRLGLTDNTEAFF
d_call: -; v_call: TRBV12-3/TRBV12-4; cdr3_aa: CASCWAAQETQYF
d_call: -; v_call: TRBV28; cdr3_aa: CASSLPTPGANVLTF
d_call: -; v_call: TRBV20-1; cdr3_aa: CSARRGNEKLFF
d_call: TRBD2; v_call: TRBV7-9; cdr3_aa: CASSRTGLAGLNEQFF
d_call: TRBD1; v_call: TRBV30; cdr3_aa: CAWSVLDRGEQYF
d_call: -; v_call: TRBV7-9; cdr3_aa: CASSLPQAGYTF
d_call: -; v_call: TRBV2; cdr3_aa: CASSEAGYNEQFF
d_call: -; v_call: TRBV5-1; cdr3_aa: CASSLEGAGAAPNEKLFF
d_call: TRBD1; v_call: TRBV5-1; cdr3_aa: CASSPGQGEETQYF
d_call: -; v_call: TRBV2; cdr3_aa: CASSGGARDSYEQYF
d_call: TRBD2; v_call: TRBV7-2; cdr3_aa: CASSSMTSGNTGELFF
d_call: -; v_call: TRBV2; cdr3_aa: CASSDERNSYNEQFF
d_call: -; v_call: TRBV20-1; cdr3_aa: CSARDTLSGANVLTF
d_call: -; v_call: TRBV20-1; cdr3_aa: CSARERGSPTTTQYF
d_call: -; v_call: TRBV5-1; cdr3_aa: CASSLSSVSRGMNAYTF
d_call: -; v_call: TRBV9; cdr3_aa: CTSSVVPVISGANVLTF
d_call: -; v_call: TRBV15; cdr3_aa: CATSRDWTEDLPQHF
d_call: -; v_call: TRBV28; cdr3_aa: CASSPGTLTYEQYF
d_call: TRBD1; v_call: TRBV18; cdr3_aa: CASSPPGQGAQNIQYF
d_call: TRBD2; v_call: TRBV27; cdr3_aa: CASSTLAGAYEQYF
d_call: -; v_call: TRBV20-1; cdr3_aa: CSAKGRISGNTIYF
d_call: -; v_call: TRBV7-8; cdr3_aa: CASLPYSGGAGEAFF
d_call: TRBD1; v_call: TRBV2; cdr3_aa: CASMSGQGVTEAFF